A single sample gave rise to the 31 T cell receptor beta chains below, sequenced in a study of PD-L1 blockade in urothelial cancer. Only in-frame clones appear in the TCRdb table, and some are missing; sequencing was by immunoSEQ multiplex PCR. The sample records 80,000 to 130,000 clones, roughly nine tenths being singletons. The material sequenced was PBMCs, taken around atezolizumab (anti-PD-L1) treatment. These receptors all stem from an elderly woman with urothelial cancer.

The chain links TRBV28 to TRBJ1-2; D uncertain. Germline V CDR1 and CDR2: MDHEN, SYDVKM. V was clipped by 2 bases and J by 4 bases, with 11 bases between them. This CDR3 is 14 amino acids long. The CDR3 protein is CASSLGSSGYGYTF. Here the CDR3 DNA reads TGTGCCAGCAGTTTAGGGAGCTCCGGCTATGGCTACACCTTC.

This clone was seen a few times. This chain uses TRBV7-6 with TRBJ2-3; TRBD2 agrees at 12 bases. This CDR3 spans 17 amino acids. J was trimmed by 3 bases and V by 5 bases; bases with no gene match: 9. The germline V gene has CDR1 SGHVS and CDR2 FNYEAQ. CDR3 sequence reads: CASSARTSGTGTDTQYF. The CDR3 region has the DNA TGTGCCAGCAGCGCCCGGACTAGCGGGACTGGTACAGATACGCAGTATTTT.

This chain uses TRBV27 with TRBJ1-2; TRBD1 agrees at 7 bases. This CDR3 spans 14 amino acids. CDR1 is MNHEY, CDR2 SMNVEV, per germline (reference sequence). V shed 5 bases, J shed 8 bases, and the junction held 11 bases outside the gene matches. CDR3 protein: CASSPDRVTGGYTF. In nucleotides, the CDR3 is TGTGCCAGCAGTCCAGACAGGGTAACTGGCGGCTACACCTTC.

The V call is TRBV5-4, the J call TRBJ2-2; TRBD2 aligns across 9 bases. Germline V gives CDR1 SGHNT, CDR2 YYREEE (reference sequence). The CDR3 sequence is 16 residues long. V gave up 2 bases and J gave up 0 bases; unmatched junction bases: 2. CDR3 amino acids: CASSFGGRANTGELFF. Written as DNA, the CDR3 is TGTGCCAGCAGCTTCGGCGGGAGGGCGAACACCGGGGAGCTGTTTTTT.

As DNA, the CDR3 is TGCAGTGCCGTACAGACAGAAGGGCAGTACTTC. Translating it yields CSAVQTEGQYF. The chain couples TRBV20-1 to TRBJ2-7, with a tentative D call TRBD1 (5 bases). This CDR3 region has 11 residues. The V gene lost 6 bases and the J gene lost 9 bases, with 15 bases spanning the gap. From germline, CDR1 is DFQATT and CDR2 SNEGSKA (reference sequence).

Regarding this clone: A read error may account for a junction end that differs from germline. The chain couples TRBV27 to TRBJ1-1, with D maybe TRBD1 (5 bases). The CDR3 is made up of 13 amino acids. Looked up from germline, CDR1 is MNHEY and CDR2 is SMNVEV (reference sequence). This CDR3 reads CASSFRGGAETFF. The CDR3 nucleotides are TGTGCCAGCAGTTTTCGGGGCGGGGCTGAAACTTTCTTT.

The genes are TRBV7-9 and TRBJ2-1, with 9 bases fitting TRBD1. Germline V gives CDR1 SEHNR, CDR2 FQNEAQ (reference sequence). After removal of 6 bases from V and 4 bases from J, the junction contained 10 bases not matched to a gene. This CDR3 region has 16 residues. CDR3 coding DNA: TGTGCCAGCAGTAAAGTACAGGGGGCTAGGTACAATGAGCAGTTCTTC. It yields the protein CASSKVQGARYNEQFF.

Worth noting for this clone: One end of the junction does not line up with germline, which may come from a read error. This chain uses TRBV19 with TRBJ1-5; 8 positions agree with TRBD1. CDR1 is LNHDA and CDR2 is SQIVND in the germline V gene (reference sequence). The CDR3 has 15 residues. This CDR3 reads CASRKGTGSNQPQHF. The CDR3 bases are TGTGCGAGTAGAAAGGGGACAGGTAGCAATCAGCCCCAGCATTTT.

The V gene is TRBV7-9, the J gene TRBJ1-3, with 9 bases fitting TRBD1. Germline lookup yields CDR1 SEHNR and CDR2 FQNEAQ (reference sequence). This CDR3 comprises 17 residues. Trimming took 2 bases from V and 3 from J; bases not matched to a gene: 8. The CDR3 nucleotides are TGTGCCAGCAGCTTAAGGGGACAGGGCAGGATTGGAAACACCATATATTTT. Amino acids: CASSLRGQGRIGNTIYF.

The rearrangement links TRBV5-4 to TRBJ1-2; 8 bases match TRBD1. Germline V gives CDR1 SGHNT, CDR2 YYREEE (reference sequence). V lost 4 bases to trimming and J lost 7 bases; unmatched junction nucleotides: 9. The CDR3 covers 14 residues. The CDR3 spells CASSQGQGNFGYTF. The DNA of the CDR3 is TGTGCCAGCAGCCAAGGACAGGGTAATTTTGGCTACACCTTC.

The chain carries TRBV7-3 and TRBJ2-2, with D maybe TRBD2 (6 bases). Trimming pared 0 bases from V and 4 bases from J, leaving 15 bases between. The CDR3 length is 17 residues. Germline V gene data show CDR1 as SGHTA and CDR2 as FQGTGA. CDR3: CASSLTVPGVGTGELFF. CDR3 nucleotides: TGTGCCAGCAGCTTAACGGTACCGGGAGTCGGCACCGGGGAGCTGTTTTTT.

The chain is built from TRBV28 and TRBJ2-1; D is perhaps TRBD2 (5 bases). V gave up 7 bases and J gave up 5 bases, with 15 bases separating them. The CDR3 loop spans 14 amino acids. CDR1 and CDR2 from the germline V gene are MDHEN and SYDVKM. CDR3 loop: CASNKWPGNNEQFF. The CDR3 DNA reads as TGTGCCAGCAATAAGTGGCCGGGGAACAATGAGCAGTTCTTC.

V and J are TRBV7-9 and TRBJ1-2; tentative D call: TRBD1 (5 bases). Germline lookup yields CDR1 SEHNR and CDR2 FQNEAQ (reference sequence). The CDR3 is 13 residues long. The germline V and J ends were trimmed by 5 bases and 4 bases, with 11 bases remaining between them. The CDR3 loop is CASSPGTTYGYTF. CDR3 coding DNA: TGTGCCAGCAGCCCTGGGACTACCTATGGCTACACCTTC.

This chain connects TRBV5-5 to TRBJ2-3; D is possibly TRBD1 (6 bases). Looked up from germline, CDR1 is SGHKS and CDR2 is YYEKEE (reference sequence). The V and J ends lost 0 bases and 2 bases respectively, with 10 bases between them. The CDR3 length is 15 residues. CDR3 sequence (DNA): TGTGCCAGCAGCTTGGGGACAGATTACACAGATACGCAGTATTTT. It is translated as CASSLGTDYTDTQYF.

V gene TRBV28 combines with J gene TRBJ2-7, with D perhaps matching TRBD1 (6 bases). The CDR3 covers 17 residues. V lost 7 bases, J lost 3 bases, and 25 bases lay in between. Germline V gene data show CDR1 as MDHEN and CDR2 as SYDVKM. CDR3 sequence: CASIGALGQRSSYEQYF. CDR3 DNA: TGTGCCAGCATTGGGGCCCTCGGACAGCGAAGTAGCTACGAGCAGTACTTC.

The chain joins TRBV29-1 to TRBJ1-1, with D unresolved. The CDR3 is 11 residues long. Trimming removed 5 bases at V and 0 bases at J, with 4 bases between. CDR1 SQVTM and CDR2 ANQGSEA come from the germline V gene. CDR3 nucleotides: TGCAGCGTTAACATGAACACTGAAGCTTTCTTT. This encodes CSVNMNTEAFF.

The V gene is TRBV5-1, the J gene TRBJ2-6; TRBD1 agrees at 10 bases. Trimming took 4 bases from V and 2 from J; bases not matched to a gene: 3. This CDR3 spans 16 amino acids. Germline CDR1 reads SGHRS; CDR2 reads YFSETQ. CDR3 nucleotide sequence: TGCGCCAGCAGCATCGGACAGGGGGCTGGGGCCAACGTCCTGACTTTC. This gives the protein CASSIGQGAGANVLTF.

The chain employs TRBV15 and TRBJ1-3; no reliable D call. Germline V gene sequence: CDR1 LNHNV, CDR2 YYDKDF (reference sequence). Trimming left V 2 bases short and J 0 bases short, with 11 bases between. This CDR3 comprises 16 residues. The CDR3, as DNA: TGTGCCACCAGCAGATCCCTTGAGAGCTCTGGAAACACCATATATTTT. This translates into CATSRSLESSGNTIYF. Looking up the rest from reference TRBV15 and TRBJ1-3 gives the full variable domain: DAMVIQNPRYQVTQFGKPVTLSCSQTLNHNVMYWYQQKSSQAPKLLFHYYDKDFNNEADTPDNFQSRRPNTSFCFLDIRSPGLGDTAMYLCATSRSLESSGNTIYFGEGSWLTVV.

This sequence joins TRBV5-4 and TRBJ2-1, with D tentatively TRBD2 (5 bases). CDR1 SGHNT and CDR2 YYREEE come from the germline V gene (reference sequence). Deletions cut 0 bases from V and 5 bases from J, with 15 bases between. This CDR3 is built from 16 residues. CDR3 DNA: TGTGCCAGCAGCTTGGCTCTAGCCATACCCCACAATGAGCAGTTCTTC. Its protein product is CASSLALAIPHNEQFF.

This sequence joins TRBV9 and TRBJ1-4, with D possibly TRBD1 on 6 matching bases. Germline values: CDR1 SGDLS, CDR2 YYNGEE. V dropped 3 bases and J dropped 8 bases, with 17 bases sitting between them. The CDR3 contains 15 residues. In DNA form, the CDR3 reads TGTGCCAGCAGCGGCGTTTTGGGGGCTAGCGAAAAACTGTTTTTT. Amino acids: CASSGVLGASEKLFF.

The chain carries TRBV5-1 and TRBJ2-6; a weak D match, TRBD2 (6 bases). The CDR3 runs 16 residues. CDR1 is SGHRS and CDR2 is YFSETQ in the germline V gene. V was trimmed by 1 base and J by 0 bases, leaving 8 bases between them. CDR3 sequence reads: CASSLREISGANVLTF. In DNA, the CDR3 is TGCGCCAGCAGCTTGCGGGAGATCTCTGGGGCCAACGTCCTGACTTTC.

This rearrangement joins TRBV18 to TRBJ1-4; no clear D. In germline, CDR1 is KGHSH, CDR2 LQKENI. This CDR3 is 15 amino acids long. V gave up 2 bases and J gave up 5 bases, with 12 bases separating them. DNA for the CDR3: TGTGCCAGCTCACCAGGGGTCCGAGGGAATGAAAAACTGTTTTTT. Translation: CASSPGVRGNEKLFF. The full variable domain, with the rest looked up from reference TRBV18 and TRBJ1-4, is NAGVMQNPRHLVRRRGQEARLRCSPMKGHSHVYWYRQLPEEGLKFMVYLQKENIIDESGMPKERFSAEFPKEGPSILRIQQVVRGDSAAYFCASSPGVRGNEKLFFGSGTQLSVL.

The rearrangement joins TRBV19 to TRBJ1-1, with TRBD1 matching over 7 bases. V shed 4 bases and J 5 bases; nucleotides not matched to a gene: 10. CDR1 and CDR2 from the germline V gene are LNHDA and SQIVND (reference sequence). CDR3 length: 15 amino acids. CDR3 in DNA: TGTGCCAGTAGTACCCCACGGGACAGTGGGACTGAAGCTTTCTTT. Translating gives CASSTPRDSGTEAFF.

This clone was seen a handful of times. The chain employs TRBV28 and TRBJ2-1; TRBD2 matches at 9 bases. Losses at the gene ends were 6 bases for V and 3 bases for J; bases not matched to a gene: 6. Germline V gene lookup returns CDR1 MDHEN and CDR2 SYDVKM. The CDR3 spans 15 residues. CDR3 region: CASSLAGDGYNEQFF. Here the CDR3 DNA reads TGTGCCAGCAGCTTAGCGGGAGATGGCTACAATGAGCAGTTCTTC.

This chain uses TRBV30 with TRBJ2-3; 8 nucleotides agree with TRBD2. Germline values: CDR1 GTSNPN, CDR2 SVGIG (reference sequence). The CDR3 loop spans 16 amino acids. Trimming cost V 1 base and J 0 bases; bases outside gene matches: 6. DNA of the CDR3: TGTGCCTGGAGTGCCTTTAGCGGGGCTAGCACAGATACGCAGTATTTT. Amino acid sequence: CAWSAFSGASTDTQYF.

J is TRBJ1-1 and V is TRBV19; D remains unclear. Germline V lookup: CDR1 LNHDA, CDR2 SQIVND (reference sequence). The CDR3 is 15 amino acids. Trimming took off 5 bases at V and 1 base at J, with 14 bases between the two ends. DNA for the CDR3: TGTGCCAGTAGTTCCCGAGAGGGTTGGAACACTGAAGCTTTCTTT. Translating it yields CASSSREGWNTEAFF.

In regard to this clone: The sample carries other DNA sequences with the same CDR3. V usage is TRBV7-3 and J usage is TRBJ2-1; 7 bases agree with TRBD1. The CDR3 loop spans 14 amino acids. V was pared by 1 base and J by 9 bases, with 6 bases of the junction left unmatched. Germline values: CDR1 SGHTA, CDR2 FQGTGA. This CDR3 reads CASSLKTGVGEQFF. In DNA form, the CDR3 reads TGTGCCAGCAGCTTAAAAACAGGGGTCGGTGAGCAGTTCTTC.

The V call is TRBV27, the J call TRBJ1-2, with D unclear. Looked up from germline, CDR1 is MNHEY and CDR2 is SMNVEV (reference sequence). This CDR3 has 13 amino acids. V lost 3 bases to trimming and J lost 7 bases, with 12 bases between them. CDR3 sequence reads: CASSLRSGSGYTF. The CDR3 DNA follows: TGTGCCAGCAGTTTGCGCTCGGGGTCTGGCTACACCTTC.

The chain links TRBV18 to TRBJ2-7; 7 nucleotides match TRBD1. CDR3 length: 15 amino acids. The germline gives CDR1 KGHSH, CDR2 LQKENI. V shed 1 base, J shed 6 bases, and the junction held 9 bases outside the gene matches. In DNA, the CDR3 is TGTGCCAGCTCACCACGGACAGGACTCACCCTCGAGCAGTACTTC. Its translation is CASSPRTGLTLEQYF. Together with reference TRBV18 and TRBJ2-7, the CDR3 gives the full variable domain: NAGVMQNPRHLVRRRGQEARLRCSPMKGHSHVYWYRQLPEEGLKFMVYLQKENIIDESGMPKERFSAEFPKEGPSILRIQQVVRGDSAAYFCASSPRTGLTLEQYFGPGTRLTVT.

This chain uses TRBV5-1 with TRBJ2-7, with 8 bases identical to TRBD1. Losses at the gene ends were 8 bases for V and 0 bases for J; bases not matched to a gene: 7. This CDR3 has 14 residues. In germline, CDR1 is SGHRS, CDR2 YFSETQ. The DNA of the CDR3 is TGCGCCAGTACGACAGGGGCCACCTCCTACGAGCAGTACTTC. It encodes CASTTGATSYEQYF.

This clone was observed a single time. The V and J genes are TRBV6-5 and TRBJ2-5, with 7 bases that match TRBD1. The CDR3 covers 15 residues. Looked up from germline, CDR1 is MNHEY and CDR2 is SVGAGI. With V trimmed by 5 bases and J by 5 bases, 11 bases remained unmatched. The CDR3 spells CASSKNPDRFETQYF. CDR3 nucleotides: TGTGCCAGCAGTAAAAACCCGGACAGGTTTGAGACCCAGTACTTC.